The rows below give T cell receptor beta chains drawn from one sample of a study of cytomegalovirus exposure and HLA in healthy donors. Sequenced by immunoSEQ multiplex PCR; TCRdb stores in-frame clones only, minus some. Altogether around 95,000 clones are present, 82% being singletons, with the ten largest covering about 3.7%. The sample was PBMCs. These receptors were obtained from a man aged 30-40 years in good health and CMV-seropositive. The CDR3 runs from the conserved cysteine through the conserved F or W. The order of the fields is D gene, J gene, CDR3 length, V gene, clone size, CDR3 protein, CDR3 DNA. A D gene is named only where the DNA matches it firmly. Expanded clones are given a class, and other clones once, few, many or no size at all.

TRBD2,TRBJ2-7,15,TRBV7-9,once,CASSLGLAAPYEQYF,TGTGCCAGCAGCTTAGGCCTAGCGGCTCCCTACGAGCAGTACTTC
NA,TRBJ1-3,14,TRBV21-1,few,CPELSAGQGNTIYF,TGTCCGGAATTATCGGCAGGGCAGGGAAACACCATATATTTT
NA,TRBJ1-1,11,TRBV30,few,CAWKRPAEAFF,TGTGCCTGGAAGCGACCGGCTGAAGCTTTCTTT
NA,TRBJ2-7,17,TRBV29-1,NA,CSVDSKGGPGRGYEQYF,TGCAGCGTTGATTCCAAAGGAGGGCCTGGTCGGGGGTACGAGCAGTACTTC
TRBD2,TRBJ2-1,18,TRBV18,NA,CASSPDVLAASYHDEQFF,TGTGCCAGCTCACCGGATGTACTAGCGGCATCCTACCACGATGAGCAGTTCTTC
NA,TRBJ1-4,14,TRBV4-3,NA,CASSQDPRGEELFF,TGCGCCAGCAGCCAAGATCCACGGGGTGAGGAACTGTTTTTT
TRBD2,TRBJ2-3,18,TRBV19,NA,CASSLGLAGGYRTDTQYF,TGTGCCAGTAGTCTCGGACTAGCGGGAGGCTATCGCACAGATACGCAGTATTTT
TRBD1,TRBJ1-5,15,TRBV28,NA,CASGTGAISNQPQHF,TGTGCCAGCGGGACAGGGGCTATTAGCAATCAGCCCCAGCATTTT
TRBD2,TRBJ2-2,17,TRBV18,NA,CASSPPMGLARTGELFF,TGTGCCAGCTCACCACCGATGGGACTAGCGCGAACCGGGGAGCTGTTTTTT
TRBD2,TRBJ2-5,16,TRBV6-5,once,CASSLRLAGGQETQYF,TGTGCCAGCAGTTTACGACTAGCGGGAGGTCAAGAGACCCAGTACTTC
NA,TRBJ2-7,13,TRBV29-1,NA,CSVEWRGSDEQYF,TGCAGCGTTGAATGGCGAGGGAGTGACGAGCAGTACTTC
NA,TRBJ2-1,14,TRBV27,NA,CASGLQRPYNEQFF,TGTGCCAGCGGCCTCCAGAGGCCCTACAATGAGCAGTTCTTC
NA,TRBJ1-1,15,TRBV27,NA,CASRLTGHQNTEAFF,TGTGCCAGCAGACTAACGGGACATCAGAACACTGAAGCTTTCTTT
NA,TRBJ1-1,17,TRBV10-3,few,CAISESSRYLPNTEAFF,TGTGCCATCAGTGAGTCGTCTCGGTACCTACCCAACACTGAAGCTTTCTTT
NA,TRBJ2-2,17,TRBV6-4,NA,CASSEFGGGANTGELFF,TGTGCCAGCAGTGAATTTGGGGGCGGCGCGAACACCGGGGAGCTGTTTTTT
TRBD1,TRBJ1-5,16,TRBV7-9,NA,CSSSLGVGTGDQPQHF,TGTTCCAGCAGCTTAGGGGTTGGGACAGGGGATCAGCCCCAGCATTTT
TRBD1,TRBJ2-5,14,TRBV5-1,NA,CASSSIRTGKTQYF,TGCGCCAGCAGCTCCATTAGGACAGGGAAGACCCAGTACTTC
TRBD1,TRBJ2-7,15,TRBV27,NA,CASSLDGQGTYEQYF,TGTGCCAGCAGTTTGGATGGACAGGGAACCTACGAGCAGTACTTC
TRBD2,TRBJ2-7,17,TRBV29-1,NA,CSVVGLAGGPPSYEQYF,TGCAGCGTTGTGGGACTAGCGGGAGGCCCTCCATCCTACGAGCAGTACTTC
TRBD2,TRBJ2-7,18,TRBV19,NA,CASSIGTSGSPLHYEQYF,TGTGCCAGTAGTATCGGGACTAGCGGGAGCCCACTTCACTACGAGCAGTACTTC
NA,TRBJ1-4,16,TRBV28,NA,CASRRPDSTGSEKLFF,TGTGCCAGCAGACGGCCGGACTCTACGGGGAGTGAAAAACTGTTTTTT
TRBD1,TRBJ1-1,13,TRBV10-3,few,CAIMGTGITEAFF,TGTGCCATCATGGGGACAGGGATAACTGAAGCTTTCTTT
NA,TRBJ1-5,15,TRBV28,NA,CASSPLGGSNQPQHF,TGTGCCAGCAGTCCTTTAGGAGGTAGCAATCAGCCCCAGCATTTT
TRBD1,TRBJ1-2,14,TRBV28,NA,CASSLWDRESGYTF,TGTGCCAGCAGTTTATGGGACAGGGAATCTGGCTACACCTTC
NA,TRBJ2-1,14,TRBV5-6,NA,CASSLEVGRNEQFF,TGTGCCAGCAGCTTGGAGGTTGGCAGGAATGAGCAGTTCTTC
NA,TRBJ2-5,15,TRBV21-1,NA,CASSTYRGLAKTQYF,TGTGCCAGCAGCACGTATAGGGGGCTGGCGAAGACCCAGTACTTC
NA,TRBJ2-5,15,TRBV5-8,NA,CASSPTVLPQETQYF,TGTGCCAGCAGCCCGACAGTCCTACCCCAAGAGACCCAGTACTTC